A selection of T cell receptor beta chains follows, all from one sample in a study of cytomegalovirus exposure and HLA in healthy donors. The protocol was immunoSEQ multiplex PCR, while the TCRdb copy is restricted to in-frame clones and leaves out a portion. The sample holds about 160,000 clones, 71% seen once. Sequencing was performed on PBMCs. The source of these receptors is a woman aged 25-40 years in good health and CMV-seronegative. CDR3s include the opening cysteine and the closing phenylalanine or tryptophan. D genes are given only for firm matches. For some rows the clone size is stated as once, few or many, or as a class when expanded; others skip it.

j_call	clone_size	d_call	v_call	cdr3_nt	cdr3_aa
TRBJ2-7	.	TRBD2	TRBV10-3	TGTGCCATCAAGGCGACTAGCGGGAGAGGAGAGCAGTACTTC	CAIKATSGRGEQYF
TRBJ2-2	.	.	TRBV5-1	TGCGCCAGCAGCTTGGGGACAGTAGCCACCGGGGAGCTGTTTTTT	CASSLGTVATGELFF
TRBJ2-1	few	TRBD1	TRBV2	TGTGCCAGCGGCTACAGGGGGAAAGGATATGAGCAGTTCTTC	CASGYRGKGYEQFF
TRBJ1-1	.	.	TRBV7-9	TGTGCCAGCAGCTTCTTTGAAGCCACTGAAGCTTTCTTT	CASSFFEATEAFF
TRBJ2-7	.	TRBD1	TRBV27	TGTGCCAGCAGAATAACAGGGGGCCCGAGCTCCTACGAGCAGTACTTC	CASRITGGPSSYEQYF
TRBJ2-1	.	TRBD2	TRBV29-1	TGCAGCGCCCGCCGGACTAGCGGGAGCGGTGAGCAGTTCTTC	CSARRTSGSGEQFF
TRBJ1-1	.	.	TRBV28	TGTGCCAGCACCGATGAGAATCAGGGGAATCATGAAGCTTTCTTT	CASTDENQGNHEAFF
TRBJ1-5	few	.	TRBV19	TGTGCCAGTAGTATACTTCTCGGCAATCAGCCCCAGCATTTT	CASSILLGNQPQHF
TRBJ1-1	.	.	TRBV6-5	TGTGCCAGCAGAGGAGACCTGGACACTGAAGCTTTCTTT	CASRGDLDTEAFF
TRBJ1-3	.	.	TRBV7-6	TGTGCCAGCAGCTTAGCTTCAGGCAACTCTGGAAACACCATATATTTT	CASSLASGNSGNTIYF
TRBJ1-6	few	.	TRBV6-6	TGTGCCAGCAGTTTCAGCTCCTATAATTCACCCCTCCACTTT	CASSFSSYNSPLHF
TRBJ1-1	.	.	TRBV11-1	TGTGCCAGCAGCCCGGGACTTACCACTGAAGCTTTCTTT	CASSPGLTTEAFF
TRBJ2-7	.	.	TRBV28	TGTGCCAGCAGTTTACCCCAATGGTCGAGGTTTGGCGAGCAGTACTTC	CASSLPQWSRFGEQYF
TRBJ1-3	.	.	TRBV7-9	TGTTCCAGCAGCTTTGCTTTGCGAATCTCTGGAAACACCATATATTTT	CSSSFALRISGNTIYF
TRBJ2-7	few	TRBD2	TRBV7-9	TGTGCCAGCAGCATGTTCGGGACTAGCGGCTCCTACGAGCAGTACTTC	CASSMFGTSGSYEQYF
TRBJ2-7	.	TRBD2	TRBV5-5	TGTGCCAGCAGCGCCGGGACTAGCCTCTCCTACGAGCAGTACTTC	CASSAGTSLSYEQYF
TRBJ1-1	.	TRBD1	TRBV4-2	TGTGCCAGCAGCCATCCCGAGGACAGGGGAAATACTGAAGCTTTCTTT	CASSHPEDRGNTEAFF
TRBJ2-3	.	.	TRBV9	TGTGCCAGCAGCGTAGAGCCGGGAACTAGCACAGATACGCAGTATTTT	CASSVEPGTSTDTQYF
TRBJ2-7	.	TRBD1	TRBV7-6	TGTGCCAGCAGCGTACAGGGGGTATCCTACGAGCAGTACTTC	CASSVQGVSYEQYF
TRBJ1-5	.	.	TRBV7-9	TGTGCCAGCAGCTCTAAATCGGGAGCCAAGCATTTT	CASSSKSGAKHF
TRBJ1-1	.	.	TRBV4-3	TGCGCCAGCCCGGAGGCGGGGCTAAGACACACTGAAGCTTTCTTT	CASPEAGLRHTEAFF
TRBJ2-7	.	TRBD2	TRBV28	TGTGCCAGCAGTTGGGGACTAGCGGGAGACCCCTCCTACGAGCAGTACTTC	CASSWGLAGDPSYEQYF
TRBJ1-2	.	TRBD1	TRBV9	TGTGCCAGCAGCGTCGGGACAGCCTATGGCTACACCTTC	CASSVGTAYGYTF
TRBJ2-7	.	.	TRBV6-5	TGTGCCAGCAGTTACTACCAGGGAATCGGGGGCGAGCAGTACTTC	CASSYYQGIGGEQYF
TRBJ1-2	few	.	TRBV28	TGTGCCAGCAGTTACGGGGTTACTGGCTACACCTTC	CASSYGVTGYTF
TRBJ1-2	.	TRBD1	TRBV7-8	TGTGCCAGCAGCCCAGGGACAGACTTCTATGGCTACACCTTC	CASSPGTDFYGYTF
TRBJ1-5	.	.	TRBV4-3	TGCGCCAGCAGCCAAGATCGGGATCAGCCCCAGCATTTT	CASSQDRDQPQHF
TRBJ2-7	.	.	TRBV6-5	TGTGCCAGCAGTTACCCCGGGGGAAGCTCCTACGAGCAGTACTTC	CASSYPGGSSYEQYF
TRBJ1-1	.	.	TRBV7-3	TGTGCCAGCAGCCCAGGGACAATGAACACTGAAGCTTTCTTT	CASSPGTMNTEAFF
TRBJ2-1	.	TRBD2	TRBV7-9	TGTGCCAGCAGCCCGGGTTGGCGGGAGCGTAATGAGCAGTTCTTC	CASSPGWRERNEQFF
TRBJ1-3	few	.	TRBV6-5	TGTGCCAGTTCTCTCGACAGGAGAAACACCATATATTTT	CASSLDRRNTIYF
TRBJ2-1	.	.	TRBV18	TGTGCCAGCTCACCCAGCTCCTACAATGAGCAGTTCTTC	CASSPSSYNEQFF
TRBJ2-7	.	TRBD2	TRBV27	TGTGCCAGCAGTTTAATAGCGGGGATCAACGAGCAGTACTTC	CASSLIAGINEQYF
TRBJ1-1	.	TRBD1	TRBV5-4	TGTGCCAGCAGCTTGGGGCGACAGGGGCGTATGAACACTGAAGCTTTCTTT	CASSLGRQGRMNTEAFF
TRBJ2-3	.	TRBD2	TRBV5-1	TGCGCCAGCAGCCTCACTAGCGGGGGCACAGATACGCAGTATTTT	CASSLTSGGTDTQYF
TRBJ2-1	few	TRBD1	TRBV25-1	TGTGCCAGCAGTCCGGGACAGGGGGTCTATGAGCAGTTCTTC	CASSPGQGVYEQFF
TRBJ1-1	few	.	TRBV4-2	TGTGCCAGCAGCCAAGGTAGCCGGTTTTTTCTAGAAGCTTTCTTT	CASSQGSRFFLEAFF
TRBJ2-2	.	.	TRBV2	TGTGCCAGCAGTGAAGTCAGAACCGGGGAGCTGTTTTTT	CASSEVRTGELFF
TRBJ2-3	.	.	TRBV28	TGTGCCAGCAGGCCTCGACTGGGACTGAGTACAGATACGCAGTATTTT	CASRPRLGLSTDTQYF
TRBJ2-7	.	TRBD2	TRBV19	TGTGCCAGTAGTTTCAACCCGGGGGGGTTCGGCGAGCAGTACTTC	CASSFNPGGFGEQYF
TRBJ2-7	.	TRBD1	TRBV5-1	TGCGCCAGCAGCACGACAGGGGGCTCCTACGAGCAGTACTTC	CASSTTGGSYEQYF
TRBJ1-6	.	.	TRBV7-3	TGTGCCAGCAGCTTAAATGCAGTTTATAATTCACCCCTCCACTTT	CASSLNAVYNSPLHF
TRBJ1-4	.	.	TRBV5-4	TGTGCCAGCAGCGTGACAGACGCAACTAATGAAAAACTGTTTTTT	CASSVTDATNEKLFF
TRBJ1-2	.	.	TRBV4-2	TGTGCCAGCAGCCAAGGGGCCAGCCCTTCCTATGGCTACACCTTC	CASSQGASPSYGYTF
TRBJ2-3	.	.	TRBV30	TGTGCCTGGAGTGTCGTAGATACGCAGTATTTT	CAWSVVDTQYF
TRBJ1-2	few	.	TRBV18	TGTGCCAGCTCACCAGATGTTCGGAACTATGGCTACACCTTC	CASSPDVRNYGYTF
TRBJ2-1	.	.	TRBV30	TGTGCCTGGAGTGTACAGGACAATGAGCAGTTCTTC	CAWSVQDNEQFF
TRBJ1-1	.	.	TRBV7-9	TGTGCCAGCAGCTTATCTAAGAACACTGAAGCTTTCTTT	CASSLSKNTEAFF
TRBJ2-7	once	TRBD2	TRBV7-3	TGTGCCAGCAGCTCATCGGCGGGAGTGTACGAGCAGTACTTC	CASSSSAGVYEQYF
TRBJ2-7	.	.	TRBV5-1	TGCGCCAGCAGCTTGATATCAGGGGACTACGAGCAGTACTTC	CASSLISGDYEQYF